The rows below give T cell receptor beta chains drawn from one sample of a study of blood T cells in healthy people across ages. Via MiXCR, TCRdb re-called the 5' RACE reads, giving one row per CDR3 protein. The data contain about 840,000 distinct CDR3 sequences, about 29% of them singletons. These data are also associated with another study on T cells of mothers and their children.

The sequencing input was blood. The receptors were sampled from a woman between 40 and 55 years old in good health. The CDR3 runs from the conserved cysteine through the conserved F or W. D genes are given only for firm matches. Expanded clones get a size class; other rows say once, few or many, or leave the size out.

D	V	J	size	length	CDR3	DNA
NA	TRBV10-3	TRBJ1-2	NA	13	CAISGSTNYGYTF	TGTGCCATCAGTGGCTCGACTAACTATGGCTACACCTTC
TRBD1	TRBV12-5	TRBJ1-4	NA	14	CASGPRGPDEKLFF	TGTGCTAGTGGGCCCAGGGGGCCTGATGAAAAACTGTTTTTT
TRBD1	TRBV9	TRBJ1-2	many	16	CASSVTPDRGANGYTF	TGTGCCAGCAGCGTTACCCCTGACAGGGGTGCTAATGGCTACACCTTC
TRBD1	TRBV5-1	TRBJ1-2	few	15	CASSLVSGGNYGYTF	TGCGCCAGCAGCTTGGTTTCAGGGGGCAACTATGGCTACACCTTC
NA	TRBV20-1	TRBJ2-7	many	13	CSARSEQDYEQYF	TGCAGTGCTAGATCTGAACAGGACTACGAGCAGTACTTC
TRBD1	TRBV10-3	TRBJ1-1	NA	13	CASKTGGNTEAFF	TGTGCCAGCAAGACAGGGGGAAACACTGAAGCTTTCTTT
TRBD1	TRBV29-1	TRBJ1-5	few	15	CSVVTGTGGGQPQHF	TGCAGCGTTGTAACAGGGACAGGGGGCGGACAGCCCCAGCATTTT
NA	TRBV7-9	TRBJ2-7	NA	13	CASSRPASNEQYF	TGTGCCAGCAGCCGCCCCGCTAGCAACGAGCAGTACTTC
NA	TRBV7-2	TRBJ1-2	NA	15	CASSLKGGPRMSYTF	TGTGCCAGCAGCTTAAAGGGTGGCCCTCGAATGAGCTACACCTTC
NA	TRBV5-1	TRBJ1-1	once	15	CASSSAGGGGTEAFF	TGCGCCAGCAGCTCGGCGGGGGGCGGTGGGACTGAAGCTTTCTTT
NA	TRBV4-1	TRBJ2-1	many	19	CASSPQGRGPRSSYNEQFF	TGCGCCAGCAGCCCTCAGGGGCGGGGGCCGCGAAGCTCCTACAATGAGCAGTTCTTC
TRBD2	TRBV7-9	TRBJ2-5	NA	16	CASSLVSASGAETQYF	TGTGCCAGCAGCTTAGTTTCGGCTAGCGGGGCGGAGACCCAGTACTTC
NA	TRBV7-9	TRBJ2-1	many	13	CASSFGLSNEQFF	TGTGCCAGCAGCTTTGGACTCTCGAATGAGCAGTTCTTC
NA	TRBV6-6	TRBJ2-7	many	12	CATAGTSYEQYF	TGTGCCACCGCTGGGACTTCCTACGAGCAGTACTTC